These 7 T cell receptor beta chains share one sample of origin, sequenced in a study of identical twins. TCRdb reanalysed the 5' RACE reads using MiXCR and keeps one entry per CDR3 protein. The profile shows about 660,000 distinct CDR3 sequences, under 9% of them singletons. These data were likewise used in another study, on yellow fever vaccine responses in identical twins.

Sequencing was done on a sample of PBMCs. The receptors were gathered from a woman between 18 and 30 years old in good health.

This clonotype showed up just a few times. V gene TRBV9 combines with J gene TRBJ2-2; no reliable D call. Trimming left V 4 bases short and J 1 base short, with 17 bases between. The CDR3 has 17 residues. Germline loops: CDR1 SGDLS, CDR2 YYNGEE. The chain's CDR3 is CASSSRPGVGNTGELFF. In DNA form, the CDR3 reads TGTGCCAGCAGCTCGCGGCCTGGGGTAGGGAACACCGGGGAGCTGTTTTTT.

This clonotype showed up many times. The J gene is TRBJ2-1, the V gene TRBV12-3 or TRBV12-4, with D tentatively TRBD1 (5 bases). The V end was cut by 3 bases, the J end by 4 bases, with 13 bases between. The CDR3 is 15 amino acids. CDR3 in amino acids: CASSFGQGGYNEQFF. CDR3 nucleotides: TGTGCCAGCAGTTTCGGGCAGGGCGGATACAATGAGCAGTTCTTC.

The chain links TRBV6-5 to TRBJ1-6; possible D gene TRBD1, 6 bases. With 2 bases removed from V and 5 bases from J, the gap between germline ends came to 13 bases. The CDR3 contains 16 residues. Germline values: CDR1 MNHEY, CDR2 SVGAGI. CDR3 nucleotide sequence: TGTGCCAGCAGTTACGGACAGTTTAGGGATAATTCACCCCTCCACTTT. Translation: CASSYGQFRDNSPLHF.

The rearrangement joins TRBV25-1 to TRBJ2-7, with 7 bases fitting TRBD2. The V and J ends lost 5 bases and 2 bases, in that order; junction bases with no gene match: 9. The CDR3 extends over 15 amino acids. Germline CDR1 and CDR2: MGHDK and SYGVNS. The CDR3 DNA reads TGTGCCAGCAGTCCTCTAGCGGCCTCTACCTACGAGCAGTACTTC. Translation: CASSPLAASTYEQYF.

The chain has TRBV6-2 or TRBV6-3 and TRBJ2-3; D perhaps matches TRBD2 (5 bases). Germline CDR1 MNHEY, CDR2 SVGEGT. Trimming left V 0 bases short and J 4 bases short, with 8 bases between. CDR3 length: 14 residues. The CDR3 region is CASSYSEAADTQYF. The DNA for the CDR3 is TGTGCCAGCAGTTACTCGGAGGCGGCAGATACGCAGTATTTT.

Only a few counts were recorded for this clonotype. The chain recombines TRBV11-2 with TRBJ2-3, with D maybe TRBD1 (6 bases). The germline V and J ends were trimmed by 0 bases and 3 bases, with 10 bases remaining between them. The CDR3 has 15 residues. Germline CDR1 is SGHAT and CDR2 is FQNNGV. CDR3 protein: CASSLEIRGTDTQYF. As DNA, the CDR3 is TGTGCCAGCAGCTTAGAGATAAGGGGGACAGATACGCAGTATTTT.

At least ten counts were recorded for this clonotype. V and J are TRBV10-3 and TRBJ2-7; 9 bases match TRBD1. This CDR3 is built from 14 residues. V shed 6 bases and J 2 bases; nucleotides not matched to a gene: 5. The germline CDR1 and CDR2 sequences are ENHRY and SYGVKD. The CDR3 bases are TGTGCCATCAGGTGGGGACAGGGAACCTACGAGCAGTACTTC. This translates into CAIRWGQGTYEQYF.